A single sample gave rise to the 23 T cell receptor beta chains below, sequenced in a study of T-cell memory formation after mild COVID-19. TCRdb re-derived calls from the 5' RACE reads in MiXCR, one entry per CDR3 protein. Of approximately 410,000 distinct CDR3 sequences listed, 23% are singletons. Sequenced material: PBMCs or a T cell subset sorted from them (not recorded which). These TCRs come from an adult woman who had mild COVID-19 (a few samples of this study predate the infection). Cell type and time point are not known.

This chain joins TRBV6-1 and TRBJ1-1; no reliable D call. In germline, CDR1 is MNHNS, CDR2 SASEGT. Trimming shortened V by 1 base and J by 6 bases, and 9 bases separated the two germline ends. The CDR3 covers 13 residues. DNA for the CDR3: TGTGCCAGCAGTGAAGTAGCTACGGCTGAAGCTTTCTTT. Its translation: CASSEVATAEAFF.

The genes are TRBV7-2 and TRBJ2-3, with unresolved D. CDR1 is SGHTA, CDR2 FQGNSA, per germline. V was shortened by 2 bases and J by 0 bases, with 6 bases between the two germline ends. The length of the CDR3 is 14 residues. CDR3 protein: CASSLFGSTDTQYF. Written as DNA, the CDR3 is TGTGCCAGCAGCTTATTTGGAAGCACAGATACGCAGTATTTT. The full variable domain, in which reference TRBV7-2 and TRBJ2-3 provide the parts outside the CDR3, is GAGVSQSPSNKVTEKGKDVELRCDPISGHTALYWYRQSLGQGLEFLIYFQGNSAPDKSGLPSDRFSAERTGGSVSTLTIQRTQQEDSAVYLCASSLFGSTDTQYFGPGTRLTVL.

A few counts support this clonotype. The V and J genes are TRBV5-1 and TRBJ2-4, with D tentatively TRBD1 (5 bases). Germline V lookup: CDR1 SGHRS, CDR2 YFSETQ. V was pared by 4 bases and J by 3 bases, with 11 bases between. CDR3 size: 14 residues. DNA of the CDR3: TGCGCCAGCAGCCCCGGACAAGTCAAAAACATTCAGTACTTC. It codes for CASSPGQVKNIQYF.

V gene TRBV29-1 combines with J gene TRBJ2-6, with 11 bases matching TRBD1. CDR1 is SQVTM, CDR2 ANQGSEA, per germline. With 6 bases clipped from V and 1 base from J, the junction kept 14 bases outside the gene matches. This CDR3 is 19 amino acids long. CDR3 sequence reads: CSVEQRRTGGASGANVLTF. The CDR3 DNA reads TGCAGCGTCGAACAAAGGAGGACAGGGGGCGCATCTGGGGCCAACGTCCTGACTTTC. The whole variable domain, remainder taken from reference TRBV29-1 and TRBJ2-6, is SAVISQKPSRDICQRGTSLTIQCQVDSQVTMMFWYRQQPGQSLTLIATANQGSEATYESGFVIDKFPISRPNLTFSTLTVSNMSPEDSSIYLCSVEQRRTGGASGANVLTFGAGSRLTVL.

Only a few counts were recorded for this clonotype. V gene TRBV12-3 or TRBV12-4 combines with J gene TRBJ2-3, with D unresolved. The ends were cut back, 5 bases at V and 0 bases at J, with 15 bases in the middle. The CDR3 loop spans 16 amino acids. In DNA, the CDR3 is TGTGCCAGCAGTATCTCACTGGTCTCGAGCACAGATACGCAGTATTTT. This sequence encodes CASSISLVSSTDTQYF.

The rearrangement joins TRBV9 to TRBJ2-2; no firm D call. CDR3 length: 12 residues. Germline V gene lookup returns CDR1 SGDLS and CDR2 YYNGEE. V was trimmed by 4 bases and J by 6 bases, leaving 7 bases between them. The DNA for the CDR3 is TGTGCCAGCAGCTTCCGGCCCGGGGAGCTGTTTTTT. It yields the protein CASSFRPGELFF.

This clonotype has a single count. This rearrangement joins TRBV20-1 to TRBJ2-7; D is unresolved. The CDR3 has 13 amino acids. Germline V gene lookup returns CDR1 DFQATT and CDR2 SNEGSKA (reference sequence). V was pared by 0 bases and J by 7 bases, with 13 bases between. The DNA for the CDR3 is TGCAGTGCTAGAGACCAAGCCACAGTAGAGCAGTACTTC. Translated, it gives CSARDQATVEQYF.

The chain couples TRBV7-2 to TRBJ1-6; unclear D gene. The CDR3 runs to 17 residues. Germline lookup yields CDR1 SGHTA and CDR2 FQGNSA. Trimming removed 0 bases from V and 9 bases from J, with 18 bases in between. The CDR3 DNA is TGTGCCAGCAGCTTAGCTCCAAGGATAGGCGTCGGTTCACCCCTCCACTTT. It specifies CASSLAPRIGVGSPLHF.

As DNA, the CDR3 is TGCGCCAGCAGCTTGGCTAGCGGGAGATACAATGAGCAGTTCTTC. As protein: CASSLASGRYNEQFF. The chain links TRBV5-1 to TRBJ2-1; 10 bases are a match to TRBD2. V dropped 0 bases and J dropped 4; count of bases not matched to a gene: 1. The germline gives CDR1 SGHRS, CDR2 YFSETQ. The CDR3 has 15 amino acids.

The chain links TRBV7-8 to TRBJ2-4; D remains ambiguous. This CDR3 contains 13 residues. Germline V lookup: CDR1 SGHVS, CDR2 FQNEAQ. Between the trimmed V and J ends, which lost 5 bases and 1 base, there was a span of 6 bases. The CDR3 DNA reads TGTGCCAGCAGCCCCAGTGCCAAAAACATTCAGTACTTC. Translating it yields CASSPSAKNIQYF. Together with reference TRBV7-8 and TRBJ2-4, the CDR3 gives the full variable domain: GAGVSQSPRYKVAKRGQDVALRCDPISGHVSLFWYQQALGQGPEFLTYFQNEAQLDKSGLPSDRFFAERPEGSVSTLKIQRTQQEDSAVYLCASSPSAKNIQYFGAGTRLSVL.

This chain links TRBV12-3 or TRBV12-4 with TRBJ1-6; D not resolved. The CDR3 length is 15 residues. Deletions cut 6 bases from V and 7 bases from J, with 16 bases between. The CDR3 is CASSYGPRGNSPLHF. Written as DNA, the CDR3 is TGTGCCAGCAGCTACGGACCGAGAGGAAATTCACCCCTCCACTTT.

This clonotype has more than one count but fewer than ten. The chain has TRBV29-1 and TRBJ1-1; D is undetermined. Germline V gene data show CDR1 as SQVTM and CDR2 as ANQGSEA. Deletions cut 6 bases from V and 5 bases from J, with 16 bases between. The CDR3 covers 13 residues. Here the CDR3 DNA reads TGCAGCGTGGAAAGGAGACTCCAGACTGAAGCTTTCTTT. Translating gives CSVERRLQTEAFF.

The J gene is TRBJ1-1, the V gene TRBV7-9; D possibly corresponds to TRBD1 (6 bases). The CDR3 is 15 residues long. Germline V gene lookup returns CDR1 SEHNR and CDR2 FQNEAQ (reference sequence). Trimming shortened V by 4 bases and J by 0 bases, and 12 bases separated the two germline ends. The CDR3, as DNA: TGTGCCAGCAGCTCCGGTGGACAGTTGAACACTGAAGCTTTCTTT. This codes for CASSSGGQLNTEAFF.

A few counts support this clonotype. This chain connects TRBV10-3 to TRBJ1-1; 7 nucleotides match TRBD1. V lost 5 bases, J lost 1 base, and 4 bases stayed unmatched. Germline CDR1 and CDR2: ENHRY and SYGVKD. The CDR3 consists of 14 residues. The CDR3 region is CAISSGTANTEAFF. CDR3 bases: TGTGCCATCAGTTCCGGGACAGCGAACACTGAAGCTTTCTTT.

V and J are TRBV7-3 and TRBJ1-2, with no clear D. Trimming shortened V by 4 bases and J by 7 bases, and 13 bases separated the two germline ends. Per germline, CDR1 SGHTA and CDR2 FQGTGA. This CDR3 contains 13 residues. Here the CDR3 DNA reads TGTGCCAGCAGCTCGACATGGGCGGGTGGCTACACCTTC. Residues: CASSSTWAGGYTF.

The chain carries TRBV7-2 and TRBJ2-2; D uncertain. Germline V gives CDR1 SGHTA, CDR2 FQGNSA. This CDR3 region has 15 residues. V was cut by 4 bases and J by 1 base, with 10 bases left in between. The CDR3 loop reads CASSSATGNTGELFF. The CDR3 nucleotides are TGTGCCAGCAGCTCGGCGACTGGGAACACCGGGGAGCTGTTTTTT.

This clonotype has a count of ten or more. The gene calls are TRBV29-1 and TRBJ2-5, with D uncertain. CDR1 is SQVTM, CDR2 ANQGSEA, per germline. This CDR3 region has 12 residues. V was pared by 4 bases and J by 1 base, with 7 bases between. CDR3 in DNA: TGCAGCGTTGCCCGGTCCCAAGAGACCCAGTACTTC. This sequence encodes CSVARSQETQYF. The full variable domain, rest sourced from reference TRBV29-1 and TRBJ2-5, is SAVISQKPSRDICQRGTSLTIQCQVDSQVTMMFWYRQQPGQSLTLIATANQGSEATYESGFVIDKFPISRPNLTFSTLTVSNMSPEDSSIYLCSVARSQETQYFGPGTRLLVL.

V is TRBV20-1 and J is TRBJ2-7; D call uncertain. Trimming stripped 6 bases from V and 3 bases from J, with 15 bases between. Germline V gene lookup returns CDR1 DFQATT and CDR2 SNEGSKA (reference sequence). The CDR3 is made up of 13 amino acids. This CDR3 reads CSALPPSYYEQYF. DNA for the CDR3: TGCAGTGCCTTGCCCCCATCGTACTACGAGCAGTACTTC.

In its sample, this clonotype was seen a few times. V and J are TRBV7-8 and TRBJ2-3, with 14 nucleotides matching TRBD2. The trim removed 0 bases at V and 5 bases at J, leaving 19 bases unmatched. The CDR3 covers 22 residues. Germline V lookup: CDR1 SGHVS, CDR2 FQNEAQ. The CDR3 bases are TGTGCCAGCAGCTTAGCCCATCGTCCGGGACTAGCGGGAGAAAGGGCGGGAGATACGCAGTATTTT. Its protein is CASSLAHRPGLAGERAGDTQYF.

There are many counts of this clonotype. The V call is TRBV7-3, the J call TRBJ1-2; no reliable D call. This CDR3 has 15 residues. The germline V gene encodes CDR1 SGHTA and CDR2 FQGTGA. V dropped 0 bases and J dropped 6 bases, with 14 bases sitting between them. CDR3 region: CASSLTTGPGHGYTF. The CDR3 region has the DNA TGTGCCAGCAGCTTAACTACCGGGCCCGGGCATGGCTACACCTTC.

CDR3 sequence (DNA): TGTGCCAGCAGCAAAGGAGGCCCTGAGCAGTTCTTC. Protein sequence: CASSKGGPEQFF. The V and J genes are TRBV21-1 and TRBJ2-1; no check of the table's D call, TRBD2, against the DNA was made. TRBV21-1 constitutes a pseudogene. This CDR3 comprises 12 residues.

This clonotype was counted a few times. The chain links TRBV10-3 to TRBJ1-1; 7 bases fit TRBD1. V shed 2 bases, J shed 1 base, and the junction held 1 base outside the gene matches. CDR1 is ENHRY and CDR2 is SYGVKD in the germline V gene. This CDR3 is 14 amino acids long. The CDR3 sequence: CAISEGTANTEAFF. The CDR3 region has the DNA TGTGCCATCAGTGAGGGGACAGCGAACACTGAAGCTTTCTTT.

This sequence joins TRBV5-1 and TRBJ2-1; possibly TRBD1 for D (5 bases). The CDR3 length is 15 residues. V was cut by 0 bases and J by 8 bases, with 15 bases left in between. Germline V lookup: CDR1 SGHRS, CDR2 YFSETQ. The CDR3 DNA sequence: TGCGCCAGCAGCTTGGCTCCCGCAGGGTTGGATGAGCAGTTCTTC. The encoded protein is CASSLAPAGLDEQFF.